This T cell receptor (beta chain) was retrieved from a study of blood T cells in healthy people across ages (dated by TCRdb to 2013 to 2016). General notes on the study: Template switching captured roughly one uniquely barcoded TCR beta cDNA molecule per two T cells in model experiments. To avoid experimental bias, donors of different ages were spread randomly across the sequencing lanes. For two donors (one aged 18 to 30 and one aged 80 or older), the study analyzed two additional independent replicas of 1 million unique cDNA reads from the same blood draw. Using deep sequencing normalized with unique cDNA molecular identifiers, the study measured how TCR beta repertoire diversity changes with age. The donors were divided into four age groups: young (average around 15 years), middle-aged (approximately 42), aged (approximately 62) and long-lived (roughly 88).

The donors were roughly 38 Caucasian individuals from Russia, aged roughly 6 to 100 years, who were systemically healthy. Each donor gave around 9.8 milliliters of peripheral blood, collected into EDTA-treated Vacutainer tubes. Ficoll-Paque density-gradient centrifugation was used to isolate PBMCs, with at least 6.5 million obtained per sample. Trizol reagent was used to extract total RNA from the PBMCs, yielding at least 5.5 micrograms per sample. The percentages of naive CD45RAhigh/CD27high T cells were determined by flow cytometry on a PBMC aliquot from every donor. Remarks on this clonotype: There is no known antigen for this receptor. Qualities for individual bases were not recorded, and no much larger clone is one base off.

Libraries were built with 5' RACE. Data came from an Illumina HiSeq 2500. A second PCR of about 7 to 12 cycles was performed with a sample-barcoded 5' primer and a J-beta primer mix. A unique molecular identifier was introduced onto each TCR beta cDNA molecule by a template-switch 5' adaptor carrying 12 random nucleotides. Each sample yielded at least 2.5 million CDR3-containing paired-end reads. First-strand cDNA was synthesized from all RNA with the Mint cDNA synthesis kit, primed by a TRBC-specific oligonucleotide. After uracil-DNA glycosylase treatment, a first 18-cycle PCR used universal primers M1SS and BC2_uni_R on all cDNA. Per the source publication's procedure: For normalization, 1 million high-quality reads, each with a distinct molecular identifier, were randomly selected from each sample. Reads sharing molecular identifiers were discarded rather than binned into consensus sequences. MiTCR, run with a Q25 quality threshold and the strictest error-elimination algorithm, handled CDR3 identification, clonotype clustering and error correction. A nonparametric unseen species model with Euler transformation was used to estimate a lower bound on total TCR beta diversity. Using fastp at Q25 and MiXCR, TCRdb reprocessed the public reads and kept productive beta chains. Every entry covers one CDR3 protein and lists the most common genes and DNA from its rows. The V and J calls were determined by TCRdb, not by the authors. Within this sample are 600,000 or so distinct CDR3 sequences, with under 25% of them counted one time only. The ten biggest clones cover roughly 3.9% of the sample.

The investigation overall reported the following: As age increased, observed TCR beta diversity per million T cells dropped in a roughly linear way, and a significant reduction was already evident by age 40. Estimates of total diversity based on one million sequenced T cells were considered lower bounds and underestimates. Observed TCR beta diversity correlated strongly with the percentage of naive T cells measured by flow cytometry. The long-lived group showed more naive CD4+ T cells, fewer expanded clones and increased TCR diversity than the aged group, suggesting age selection. Donor CMV infection status was unknown, potentially confounding age-related changes in expanded clonotypes. Because profiling used bulk unsorted PBMCs, naive and antigen-experienced compartments could not be compared conclusively.

The junction shows trimming of 1 base on V and 3 bases on J, plus 10 bases between the germline ends. Including the terminal cysteine and phenylalanine, the CDR3 comprises 14 residues. Only the CDR3 portion is preserved as DNA: 42 bases, with reading frame beginning at the first base. The germline V gene specifies MGHRA as CDR1 and YSYEKL as CDR2. Sequenced sample: blood. The V gene is TRBV4-1 and the J gene is TRBJ2-7, with no confidently assigned D gene. The TCR sequence derives from a man aged 70-80 years in good health. The DNA is as follows: TGCGCCAGCAGCCAAGTTAGGGAAGGCTACGAGCAGTACTTC. Its protein reads: CASSQVREGYEQYF.